This is a list of T cell receptor beta chains from one sample in a study of OX40 agonist ivuxolimab in advanced cancers. Assay: immunoSEQ multiplex PCR; the TCRdb copy retains only in-frame clones and omits some. The sample includes approximately 58,000 clones, 82% of them seen just once. The sample in question was CD4+ or CD8+ T cells sorted from blood, obtained in a trial of the OX40 agonist ivuxolimab. The receptor set was obtained from an adult with an advanced solid tumor such as melanoma, head and neck, liver or kidney cancer. Each CDR3 is given with its conserved first and last residue. The D gene is left open where the match is weak. Size values are once, few and many counts, or a class for expanded clones, and some rows have none.

J gene	V gene	D gene	clone size	CDR3 protein	CDR3 DNA
TRBJ1-2	TRBV11-2	TRBD1	NA	CASSLGQGAPNANYGYTF	TGTGCCAGCAGCTTAGGACAGGGGGCACCAAATGCTAACTATGGCTACACCTTC
TRBJ1-5	TRBV6-1	NA	NA	CASSDLGTGVQPQHF	TGTGCCAGCAGCGATCTCGGTACAGGAGTCCAGCCCCAGCATTTT
TRBJ2-2	TRBV7-9	NA	once	CASSPNTGELFF	TGTGCCAGCAGCCCGAACACCGGGGAGCTGTTTTTT
TRBJ1-6	TRBV7-2	TRBD1	few	CASSPVRGQGSPLHF	TGTGCCAGCAGCCCAGTAAGGGGACAGGGGTCCCCCCTCCACTTT
TRBJ2-7	TRBV11-2	NA	NA	CASSFGSSGREQYF	TGTGCCAGCAGCTTCGGGTCCAGCGGTAGGGAGCAGTACTTC
TRBJ2-1	TRBV4-3	NA	NA	CASSQDQDVNNEQFF	TGCGCCAGCAGCCAAGATCAGGATGTGAACAATGAGCAGTTCTTC
TRBJ1-2	TRBV20-1	NA	NA	CSAAKSSGYTF	TGCAGTGCAGCGAAGAGCTCTGGCTACACCTTC
TRBJ2-3	TRBV19	TRBD2	NA	CASERTSGGVGTDTQYF	TGTGCCAGCGAAAGGACTAGCGGGGGGGTGGGAACAGATACGCAGTATTTT
TRBJ2-7	TRBV11-3	TRBD2	NA	CASSLLGGDEQYF	TGTGCCAGCAGCCTACTCGGGGGGGACGAGCAGTACTTC
TRBJ1-2	TRBV28	NA	NA	CASSPGGSQGYTF	TGTGCCAGCAGCCCTGGTGGGTCCCAGGGCTACACCTTC
TRBJ1-2	TRBV27	TRBD1	once	CASNPGTGVKFNYGYTF	TGTGCCAGCAATCCGGGGACAGGGGTAAAGTTTAACTATGGCTACACCTTC
TRBJ2-5	TRBV4-2	TRBD1	NA	CASSQDGTPGGETQYF	TGTGCCAGCAGCCAAGATGGAACCCCAGGGGGAGAGACCCAGTACTTC
TRBJ2-7	TRBV10-2	NA	NA	CASTIPGHESSYEQYF	TGCGCCAGCACTATACCGGGACACGAGAGCTCCTACGAGCAGTACTTC
TRBJ2-7	TRBV11-2	TRBD2	NA	CASSRAGGYYEQYF	TGTGCCAGCAGCCGCGCCGGGGGGTACTACGAGCAGTACTTC
TRBJ1-6	TRBV11-2	NA	NA	CASSLGWANNSPLHF	TGTGCCAGCAGCTTAGGATGGGCGAATAATTCACCCCTCCACTTT
TRBJ2-1	TRBV11-2	NA	NA	CASSLDETGRFNEQFF	TGTGCCAGCAGCTTAGATGAGACCGGGCGCTTTAATGAGCAGTTCTTC
TRBJ2-5	TRBV11-3	NA	NA	CASSLDLGETQYF	TGTGCCAGCAGCTTAGATCTTGGAGAGACCCAGTACTTC
TRBJ1-2	TRBV19	NA	NA	CASSIHLQGWVGYTF	TGTGCCAGTAGTATCCACCTGCAGGGATGGGTCGGTTACACCTTC
TRBJ1-1	TRBV29-1	TRBD1	NA	CSVEKKGARFMNTEAFF	TGCAGCGTTGAAAAGAAGGGGGCCCGGTTCATGAACACTGAAGCTTTCTTT
TRBJ1-2	TRBV29-1	NA	NA	CSVEGTATFGGYTF	TGCAGCGTTGAAGGGACAGCTACCTTTGGTGGCTACACCTTC
TRBJ1-5	TRBV7-3	NA	NA	CASSLGGYSNQPQHF	TGTGCCAGCAGCTTGGGGGGGTATAGCAATCAGCCCCAGCATTTT
TRBJ2-5	TRBV7-2	TRBD2	NA	CASSSRTSGGEETQYF	TGTGCCAGCAGCTCGAGGACTAGCGGGGGGGAAGAGACCCAGTACTTC
TRBJ1-2	TRBV7-2	NA	few	CASSFYIDGYTF	TGTGCCAGCAGCTTCTACATAGATGGCTACACCTTC
TRBJ2-5	TRBV18	NA	NA	CASSPPRGGRETQYF	TGTGCCAGCTCACCACCCCGGGGTGGAAGGGAGACCCAGTACTTC
TRBJ2-7	TRBV29-1	TRBD1	NA	CSVTISGQVYYEQYF	TGCAGCGTCACTATATCGGGACAGGTTTACTACGAGCAGTACTTC
TRBJ2-7	TRBV4-2	TRBD1	NA	CASSPGQGPTDYEQYF	TGTGCCAGCAGCCCGGGACAGGGCCCTACGGATTACGAGCAGTACTTC
TRBJ2-3	TRBV7-9	NA	NA	CASSLPGRDTQYF	TGTGCCAGCAGCTTACCGGGCCGTGATACGCAGTATTTT
TRBJ2-3	TRBV5-1	NA	NA	CASSEGHVSLGTDTQYF	TGCGCCAGCAGTGAGGGACACGTCTCGTTGGGCACAGATACGCAGTATTTT